These 29 T cell receptor beta chains were sequenced from one sample in a study of blood T cell repertoires in COVID-19. Assay: immunoSEQ multiplex PCR; the TCRdb copy retains only in-frame clones and omits some. This sample carries approximately 530,000 clones, 70% to 90% of them seen once, and the ten largest clones take roughly 7.3%. The specimen was peripheral blood. Receptor source: a woman in her forties or fifties with COVID-19, enrolled during active disease.

The rearrangement joins TRBV7-9 to TRBJ2-2; the match to TRBD2 covers 7 bases. V lost 7 bases to trimming and J lost 8 bases; unmatched junction nucleotides: 13. The CDR3 has 15 residues. Germline assignment: CDR1 SEHNR and CDR2 FQNEAQ (reference sequence). CDR3 coding DNA: TGTGCCAGCATCGGGGGAAGCGGGGACCCAGGGGAGCTGTTTTTT. It codes for CASIGGSGDPGELFF.

The V call is TRBV28, the J call TRBJ2-2, with D possibly matching TRBD2 (7 bases). The CDR3 is 15 amino acids. Trimming removed 3 bases at V and 2 bases at J, with 10 bases between. From germline, CDR1 is MDHEN and CDR2 SYDVKM. The CDR3 sequence: CASSLGGRNTGELFF. CDR3 in DNA: TGTGCCAGCAGTTTGGGGGGGCGCAACACCGGGGAGCTGTTTTTT.

This chain uses TRBV19 with TRBJ1-3; D perhaps matches TRBD1 (5 bases). V lost 5 bases and J 2 bases, leaving 13 bases between the germline ends. CDR1 LNHDA and CDR2 SQIVND come from the germline V gene (reference sequence). The CDR3 has 15 amino acids. CDR3 in amino acids: CASSPRKGPGNTIYF. The CDR3 nucleotides read TGTGCCAGTAGTCCGCGCAAGGGGCCTGGAAACACCATATATTTT.

Details on this clone: Additional DNA sequences in this sample encode the identical CDR3. V and J are TRBV3-1 (or the pseudogene TRBV3-2) and TRBJ1-3; TRBD1 matches at 9 bases. There are 14 residues in the CDR3. The germline CDR1 and CDR2 sequences are LGHDT and YNNKEL (reference sequence). Trimming removed 4 bases from V and 2 bases from J; junction bases left unmatched: 0. The CDR3 nucleotides read TGTGCCAGCAGCCGGACAGGGGCTGGAAACACCATATATTTT. This encodes CASSRTGAGNTIYF.

The chain employs TRBV5-8 and TRBJ1-1, with D perhaps matching TRBD1 (5 bases). In germline, CDR1 is SGHTS, CDR2 YDEGEE. The V gene lost 2 bases and the J gene lost 1 base, with 12 bases spanning the gap. CDR3 length: 15 amino acids. The CDR3 nucleotides read TGTGCCAGCAGCTTCTGGCAGGGCGGGAACACTGAAGCTTTCTTT. It yields the protein CASSFWQGGNTEAFF.

In this sample, this clone turned up once. The chain uses TRBV11-3 and TRBJ2-1, with 8 bases lining up with TRBD1. V was clipped by 5 bases and J by 2 bases; unmatched bases: 8. The germline CDR1 and CDR2 sequences are SGHNT and YENEEA. The CDR3 consists of 16 residues. The CDR3 bases are TGTGCCAGCAGCCTGAACGACAGGGGCCCCTACAATGAGCAGTTCTTC. It specifies CASSLNDRGPYNEQFF.

This rearrangement joins TRBV6-5 to TRBJ1-2, with TRBD1 as a possible D gene (6 bases). The germline gives CDR1 MNHEY, CDR2 SVGAGI. V lost 6 bases and J lost 6, with 14 bases in between. The CDR3 extends over 13 amino acids. The CDR3 coding sequence is TGTGCCAGCAGCCGAAACAGGGTCCATGGCTACACCTTC. Its translation: CASSRNRVHGYTF.

J is TRBJ2-7 and V is TRBV7-8; 7 bases align to TRBD2. Germline values: CDR1 SGHVS, CDR2 FQNEAQ. The V and J ends lost 1 base and 1 base, in that order; junction bases with no gene match: 7. The length of the CDR3 is 16 residues. CDR3 protein: CASSLGWGGGSYEQYF. The CDR3, as DNA: TGTGCCAGCAGCTTAGGTTGGGGGGGTGGATCCTACGAGCAGTACTTC. Full variable domain (rest looked up from reference TRBV7-8 and TRBJ2-7): GAGVSQSPRYKVAKRGQDVALRCDPISGHVSLFWYQQALGQGPEFLTYFQNEAQLDKSGLPSDRFFAERPEGSVSTLKIQRTQQEDSAVYLCASSLGWGGGSYEQYFGPGTRLTVT.

V and J are TRBV2 and TRBJ2-3; 16 bases map to TRBD2. With 8 bases clipped from V and 2 bases from J, the junction kept 13 bases outside the gene matches. The CDR3 is 19 amino acids. Germline V gene data show CDR1 as SNHLY and CDR2 as FYNNEI. The CDR3 DNA reads as TGTGCCAGCGCTGGGACCCTCGGGACTAGCGGGGGGGCCACAGATACGCAGTATTTT. As protein: CASAGTLGTSGGATDTQYF.

The gene calls are TRBV5-1 and TRBJ1-2; 12 nucleotides match TRBD1. CDR3 length equals 16 residues. J was trimmed by 6 bases and V by 4 bases; bases with no gene match: 10. Germline V gene lookup returns CDR1 SGHRS and CDR2 YFSETQ. The CDR3 region has the DNA TGCGCCAGCAGCCCTCTCCCGGGACAGGGGGCCCATGGCTACACCTTC. Protein sequence: CASSPLPGQGAHGYTF.

V usage is TRBV5-1 and J usage is TRBJ1-1, with D possibly being TRBD1 (6 bases). The CDR3 spans 12 residues. Trimming left V 4 bases short and J 5 bases short, with 9 bases between. Germline loops: CDR1 SGHRS, CDR2 YFSETQ. The CDR3: CASSRTVTEAFF. CDR3 coding DNA: TGCGCCAGCAGCCGGACAGTTACTGAAGCTTTCTTT.

V gene TRBV4-1 combines with J gene TRBJ1-1; weak D call: TRBD1 (6 bases). Trimming left V 4 bases short and J 2 bases short, with 14 bases between. Per the germline V gene, CDR1 is MGHRA and CDR2 is YSYEKL. The length of the CDR3 is 15 residues. The CDR3 region is CASSPPSGGNTEAFF. The CDR3 region has the DNA TGCGCCAGCAGCCCGCCCAGCGGGGGCAACACTGAAGCTTTCTTT.

This clone came up once. The V and J genes are TRBV6-1 and TRBJ1-1; D is unclear. Germline V gives CDR1 MNHNS, CDR2 SASEGT. V was clipped by 0 bases and J by 11 bases, with 13 bases between them. The CDR3 spans 13 residues. As DNA, the CDR3 is TGTGCCAGCAGTGAAGCCCGATCTTCCGGGGCTTTCTTT. Its protein is CASSEARSSGAFF.

This chain joins TRBV29-1 and TRBJ2-4; weak D call: TRBD2 (6 bases). From germline, CDR1 is SQVTM and CDR2 ANQGSEA. This CDR3 region has 16 residues. Trimming took off 1 base at V and 1 base at J, with 14 bases between the two ends. CDR3 nucleotide sequence: TGCAGCGTTGAAGGCGCCGAACGGGGGGCCAAAAACATTCAGTACTTC. Amino acids: CSVEGAERGAKNIQYF.

The chain couples TRBV27 to TRBJ2-3; D call uncertain. This CDR3 has 14 amino acids. V was trimmed by 1 base and J by 2 bases, leaving 7 bases between them. The germline gives CDR1 MNHEY, CDR2 SMNVEV (reference sequence). CDR3 DNA: TGTGCCAGCAGTTTATGGCGGAACACAGATACGCAGTATTTT. Its protein is CASSLWRNTDTQYF.

This clone appeared a few times. The chain recombines TRBV9 with TRBJ2-3; 9 bases line up with TRBD2. V was clipped by 3 bases and J by 4 bases; unmatched bases: 6. Germline lookup yields CDR1 SGDLS and CDR2 YYNGEE. The CDR3 spans 15 residues. The CDR3 loop reads CASSGLAVSADTQYF. The CDR3 DNA reads TGTGCCAGCAGCGGACTAGCGGTATCTGCAGATACGCAGTATTTT.

A few counts support this clone. This chain connects TRBV29-1 to TRBJ1-1; 7 bases map to TRBD1. CDR3 size: 13 residues. Losses at the gene ends were 4 bases for V and 5 bases for J; bases not matched to a gene: 7. CDR1 and CDR2 from the germline V gene are SQVTM and ANQGSEA. The DNA of the CDR3 is TGCAGCGTTGTCGGCAGGGGGAATACTGAAGCTTTCTTT. Protein product: CSVVGRGNTEAFF.

Points on this clone: Within the sample, other DNA sequences also encode this same CDR3. In DNA, the CDR3 is TGTGCCTGTACGACAGGGCGCGGTCAGCCCCAGCATTTT. The encoded protein is CACTTGRGQPQHF. This chain joins TRBV30 and TRBJ1-5, with 7 positions matching TRBD1. The CDR3 covers 13 residues. Per the germline V gene, CDR1 is GTSNPN and CDR2 is SVGIG (reference sequence). Trimming took 6 bases from V and 6 from J; bases not matched to a gene: 8. The complete variable domain, with remaining parts taken from reference TRBV30 and TRBJ1-5, reads SQTIHQWPATLVQPVGSPLSLECTVEGTSNPNLYWYRQAAGRGLQLLFYSVGIGQISSEVPQNLSASRPQDRQFILSSKKLLLSDSGFYLCACTTGRGQPQHFGDGTRLSIL.

The chain links TRBV12-5 to TRBJ1-2, with a tentative D call TRBD1 (6 bases). The V end was cut by 1 base, the J end by 4 bases, with 10 bases between. The CDR3 has 14 amino acids. Germline CDR1 and CDR2: LGHNT and FRNRAP. The CDR3 sequence is CASGLDGQPYGYTF. The CDR3 nucleotides are TGTGCTAGTGGTTTGGATGGACAGCCCTATGGCTACACCTTC.

This chain joins TRBV5-4 and TRBJ2-7, with TRBD1 matching over 10 bases. The CDR3 contains 14 residues. CDR1 and CDR2 (germline): SGHNT, YYREEE (reference sequence). V shed 5 bases, J shed 7 bases, and the junction held 9 bases outside the gene matches. This CDR3 reads CASSVDRGLEEQYF. In nucleotides, the CDR3 is TGTGCCAGCAGTGTAGACAGGGGGCTGGAGGAGCAGTACTTC.

The chain has TRBV6-5 and TRBJ2-3, with D perhaps TRBD2 (5 bases). CDR3 size: 13 residues. V was shortened by 6 bases and J by 1 base, with 8 bases between the two germline ends. Germline CDR1 reads MNHEY; CDR2 reads SVGAGI. The CDR3 DNA is TGTGCCAGCAGGGGGAGCGGCACAGATACGCAGTATTTT. Protein sequence: CASRGSGTDTQYF.

As to this clone: The junction does not match germline at one end; this may be a read error. This chain joins TRBV12-3 or TRBV12-4 and TRBJ1-1; no firm D call. The CDR3 extends over 13 amino acids. The CDR3 loop is CASSLSAGEGHNF. In DNA, the CDR3 is TGTGCCAGCAGTTTGTCCGCAGGTGAGGGTCATAACTTT.

The chain carries TRBV6-5 and TRBJ2-7; D is possibly TRBD1 (5 bases). Per the germline V gene, CDR1 is MNHEY and CDR2 is SVGAGI. The length of the CDR3 is 15 residues. The V gene lost 5 bases and the J gene lost 0 bases, with 14 bases spanning the gap. CDR3 DNA: TGTGCCAGCAGTCCTCAAATAGACAGCTCCTACGAGCAGTACTTC. It yields the protein CASSPQIDSSYEQYF.

The gene calls are TRBV6-5 and TRBJ2-2, with D unresolved. CDR1 MNHEY and CDR2 SVGAGI come from the germline V gene. V lost 2 bases to trimming and J lost 1 base, with 8 bases between them. This CDR3 is built from 15 residues. The DNA for the CDR3 is TGTGCCAGCAGTTACGGAAGGAGGAACACCGGGGAGCTGTTTTTT. This sequence encodes CASSYGRRNTGELFF.

This clone has just a few counts. The chain's CDR3 is CSVAFGGGQYF. The DNA for the CDR3 is TGCAGCGTTGCCTTCGGTGGTGGGCAGTACTTC. The chain combines TRBV29-1 with TRBJ2-7; no firm D call. There are 11 residues in the CDR3. Trimming stripped 4 bases from V and 9 bases from J, with 13 bases between. The V gene's germline CDR1 is SQVTM and CDR2 ANQGSEA.

The chain couples TRBV3-1 (or the pseudogene TRBV3-2) to TRBJ1-2; no reliable D call. CDR3 size: 15 residues. With 4 bases removed from V and 2 bases from J, the gap between germline ends came to 14 bases. Germline CDR1 and CDR2: LGHDT and YNNKEL (reference sequence). CDR3 DNA sequence: TGTGCCAGCAGCCGGCGAGTGTACAGCAACTATGGCTACACCTTC. Its protein product is CASSRRVYSNYGYTF.

A note on this clone: In the same sample, other DNA sequences code for this CDR3. The chain combines TRBV20-1 with TRBJ2-7, with D possibly matching TRBD1 (6 bases). Germline assignment: CDR1 DFQATT and CDR2 SNEGSKA (reference sequence). The CDR3 sequence is 11 residues long. Deletions cut 5 bases from V and 3 bases from J, with 8 bases between. The CDR3 DNA reads TGCAGTGCTCTGGACAGCTACGAGCAGTACTTC. Translating gives CSALDSYEQYF.

This chain uses TRBV10-1 with TRBJ2-7; the match to TRBD1 covers 7 bases. Germline V CDR1 and CDR2: WNHNN, SYGVQD (reference sequence). With 6 bases clipped from V and 0 bases from J, the junction kept 11 bases outside the gene matches. The CDR3 is made up of 16 amino acids. CDR3 in DNA: TGCGCCAGCAGCCTCCCCCGTACAGGGGTCTCCTACGAGCAGTACTTC. Translating it yields CASSLPRTGVSYEQYF.

The chain couples TRBV29-1 to TRBJ2-1, with D tentatively TRBD2 (6 bases). V lost 8 bases and J 2 bases, leaving 19 bases between the germline ends. Germline V gene sequence: CDR1 SQVTM, CDR2 ANQGSEA. The CDR3 has 15 amino acids. The CDR3, as DNA: TGCAGCTCCGTCCCGGGACTCCTTACCTACAATGAGCAGTTCTTC. Its translation: CSSVPGLLTYNEQFF.